A selection of T cell receptor beta chains follows, all from one sample in a study of CD8+ T cells in alopecia areata. Measured with immunoSEQ multiplex PCR; TCRdb has only the in-frame clones, and not every one. Of 140,000 to 150,000 clones listed, around 49% are singletons. The sample here was CD4+ T cells sorted from blood, taken at week 0. Receptor source: a human donor with alopecia areata. The CDR3 runs from the conserved cysteine through the conserved F or W. A D gene is named only where the DNA matches it firmly. Some rows have no size entry. The others give once, few or many, or a class for an expanded clone.

v_gene: TRBV30
j_gene: TRBJ1-5
abundance: NA
d_gene: NA
CDR3aa: CAWAGVSNQPQHF
CDR3nt: TGTGCCTGGGCTGGGGTTAGCAATCAGCCCCAGCATTTT

v_gene: TRBV5-1
j_gene: TRBJ2-7
abundance: NA
d_gene: TRBD2
CDR3aa: CASSLVGTSSYEQYF
CDR3nt: TGCGCCAGCAGCTTGGTCGGGACTAGTTCCTACGAGCAGTACTTC

v_gene: TRBV2
j_gene: TRBJ2-5
abundance: NA
d_gene: NA
CDR3aa: CASSAGLGEETQYF
CDR3nt: TGTGCCAGCAGTGCAGGGTTGGGTGAAGAGACCCAGTACTTC

v_gene: TRBV20-1
j_gene: TRBJ2-7
abundance: NA
d_gene: NA
CDR3aa: CSVTERYF
CDR3nt: TGCAGTGTGACGGAGCGGTACTTC

v_gene: TRBV6-6
j_gene: TRBJ2-7
abundance: NA
d_gene: NA
CDR3aa: CASRARQAHYEQYF
CDR3nt: TGTGCCAGCAGGGCAAGACAGGCCCACTACGAGCAGTACTTC

v_gene: TRBV6-6
j_gene: TRBJ1-5
abundance: NA
d_gene: NA
CDR3aa: CASSPSDQPQHF
CDR3nt: TGTGCCAGCAGTCCCTCGGATCAGCCCCAGCATTTT

v_gene: TRBV29-1
j_gene: TRBJ1-4
abundance: NA
d_gene: NA
CDR3aa: CIARAAEELFF
CDR3nt: TGCATCGCCAGGGCAGCGGAAGAACTGTTTTTT

v_gene: TRBV23-1
j_gene: TRBJ2-7
abundance: few
d_gene: NA
CDR3aa: CASSQSNGSEQYF
CDR3nt: TGCGCCAGCAGTCAATCGAACGGGTCCGAGCAGTACTTC

v_gene: TRBV18
j_gene: TRBJ1-2
abundance: NA
d_gene: NA
CDR3aa: CASSPLELGGYTF
CDR3nt: TGTGCCAGCTCACCGTTGGAATTAGGAGGCTACACCTTC

v_gene: TRBV30
j_gene: TRBJ1-5
abundance: NA
d_gene: NA
CDR3aa: CAWSLTENQPQHF
CDR3nt: TGTGCCTGGAGTCTGACAGAGAATCAGCCCCAGCATTTT

v_gene: TRBV4-1
j_gene: TRBJ1-1
abundance: NA
d_gene: TRBD1
CDR3aa: CASSQKGTGGTEAFF
CDR3nt: TGCGCCAGCAGTCAGAAGGGGACAGGGGGCACTGAAGCTTTCTTT

v_gene: TRBV5-4
j_gene: TRBJ2-1
abundance: NA
d_gene: TRBD1
CDR3aa: CASSLEGQGVGGKQFF
CDR3nt: TGTGCCAGCAGCTTGGAAGGACAGGGGGTAGGAGGCAAGCAGTTCTTC

v_gene: TRBV30
j_gene: TRBJ2-3
abundance: few
d_gene: NA
CDR3aa: CAWSGLVRTDTQYF
CDR3nt: TGTGCCTGGAGTGGGCTAGTCCGCACAGATACGCAGTATTTT

v_gene: TRBV5-1
j_gene: TRBJ1-5
abundance: NA
d_gene: NA
CDR3aa: CASSLSGYSNQPQHF
CDR3nt: TGCGCCAGCAGCTTGTCAGGTTATAGCAATCAGCCCCAGCATTTT

v_gene: TRBV5-1
j_gene: TRBJ2-3
abundance: NA
d_gene: TRBD2
CDR3aa: CASSSNGGGTDTQYF
CDR3nt: TGCGCCAGCAGCTCCAACGGGGGGGGCACAGATACGCAGTATTTT

v_gene: TRBV29-1
j_gene: TRBJ2-3
abundance: NA
d_gene: NA
CDR3aa: CSVEFPADTQYF
CDR3nt: TGCAGCGTTGAGTTTCCGGCAGATACGCAGTATTTT

v_gene: TRBV5-1
j_gene: TRBJ1-1
abundance: NA
d_gene: TRBD1
CDR3aa: CASGQGNTEAFF
CDR3nt: TGCGCCAGCGGACAGGGAAACACTGAAGCTTTCTTT

v_gene: TRBV29-1
j_gene: TRBJ2-3
abundance: few
d_gene: TRBD1
CDR3aa: CSVVGDRVADTQYF
CDR3nt: TGCAGCGTTGTTGGGGACAGGGTGGCAGATACGCAGTATTTT

v_gene: TRBV4-2
j_gene: TRBJ2-2
abundance: NA
d_gene: NA
CDR3aa: CASSLRLTSGTGELFF
CDR3nt: TGTGCCAGCAGCCTTAGACTAACTTCGGGCACCGGGGAGCTGTTTTTT

v_gene: TRBV30
j_gene: TRBJ2-2
abundance: NA
d_gene: NA
CDR3aa: CAWSVGGGMRTGELFF
CDR3nt: TGTGCCTGGAGTGTAGGAGGGGGGATGAGGACCGGGGAGCTGTTTTTT

v_gene: TRBV5-1
j_gene: TRBJ1-2
abundance: NA
d_gene: TRBD1
CDR3aa: CASSSQGTDYTF
CDR3nt: TGCGCCAGCAGCTCCCAGGGGACAGACTACACCTTC

v_gene: TRBV4-3
j_gene: TRBJ2-7
abundance: few
d_gene: NA
CDR3aa: CASSHRTNYEQYF
CDR3nt: TGCGCCAGCAGCCATCGGACGAACTACGAGCAGTACTTC

v_gene: TRBV4-1
j_gene: TRBJ2-5
abundance: few
d_gene: NA
CDR3aa: CASSQDTPAGTQYF
CDR3nt: TGCGCCAGCAGCCAAGATACCCCGGCCGGGACCCAGTACTTC

v_gene: TRBV7-2
j_gene: TRBJ2-1
abundance: few
d_gene: NA
CDR3aa: CASSLVQTEQFF
CDR3nt: TGTGCCAGCAGCTTAGTTCAAACTGAGCAGTTCTTC

v_gene: TRBV27
j_gene: TRBJ2-5
abundance: few
d_gene: NA
CDR3aa: CASSLSGIQETQYF
CDR3nt: TGTGCCAGCAGTTTATCGGGTATACAAGAGACCCAGTACTTC

v_gene: TRBV7-7
j_gene: TRBJ2-1
abundance: few
d_gene: TRBD2
CDR3aa: CASSPLSGSGNEQFF
CDR3nt: TGTGCCAGCAGCCCTCTTAGCGGGAGTGGGAATGAGCAGTTCTTC

v_gene: TRBV29-1
j_gene: TRBJ1-1
abundance: NA
d_gene: NA
CDR3aa: CSVWSTGNTEAFF
CDR3nt: TGCAGCGTATGGTCGACAGGGAACACTGAAGCTTTCTTT

v_gene: TRBV4-1
j_gene: TRBJ2-7
abundance: NA
d_gene: NA
CDR3aa: CASSQGPREEQYF
CDR3nt: TGCGCCAGCAGCCAAGGTCCCAGAGAAGAGCAGTACTTC

v_gene: TRBV11-2
j_gene: TRBJ2-3
abundance: once
d_gene: TRBD2
CDR3aa: CASSAGLRDTQYF
CDR3nt: TGTGCCAGCAGCGCGGGACTACGGGATACGCAGTATTTT

v_gene: TRBV29-1
j_gene: TRBJ2-2
abundance: NA
d_gene: TRBD1
CDR3aa: CSVAPVVTGFANTGELFF
CDR3nt: TGCAGCGTTGCCCCCGTTGTGACAGGGTTTGCCAACACCGGGGAGCTGTTTTTT

v_gene: TRBV5-1
j_gene: TRBJ1-1
abundance: NA
d_gene: NA
CDR3aa: CASSLVEGEGDTEAFF
CDR3nt: TGCGCCAGCAGCTTGGTAGAGGGGGAAGGTGATACTGAAGCTTTCTTT

v_gene: TRBV7-9
j_gene: TRBJ1-2
abundance: NA
d_gene: TRBD1
CDR3aa: CASRHGGTGETGYTF
CDR3nt: TGTGCCAGCAGACATGGCGGGACAGGGGAAACTGGCTACACCTTC

v_gene: TRBV4-1
j_gene: TRBJ1-2
abundance: NA
d_gene: NA
CDR3aa: CASSREQSSNYGYTF
CDR3nt: TGCGCCAGCAGCCGCGAGCAGTCGTCTAACTATGGCTACACCTTC

v_gene: TRBV6-1
j_gene: TRBJ2-7
abundance: NA
d_gene: TRBD1
CDR3aa: CASSEKGWGQGPYEQYF
CDR3nt: TGTGCCAGCAGTGAAAAAGGGTGGGGACAGGGGCCCTACGAGCAGTACTTC

v_gene: TRBV7-2
j_gene: TRBJ2-7
abundance: NA
d_gene: NA
CDR3aa: CASSLSMGQGTYEQYF
CDR3nt: TGTGCCAGCAGCCTTTCGATGGGGCAGGGTACCTACGAGCAGTACTTC

v_gene: TRBV15
j_gene: TRBJ2-3
abundance: NA
d_gene: TRBD2
CDR3aa: CATQTSGSTDTQYF
CDR3nt: TGTGCCACGCAGACTAGCGGGAGCACAGATACGCAGTATTTT

v_gene: TRBV18
j_gene: TRBJ1-1
abundance: NA
d_gene: NA
CDR3aa: CASSPVGGTEAFF
CDR3nt: TGTGCCAGCTCACCCGTGGGGGGCACTGAAGCTTTCTTT

v_gene: TRBV19
j_gene: TRBJ2-2
abundance: NA
d_gene: NA
CDR3aa: CASSARAGELFF
CDR3nt: TGTGCCAGTAGTGCCAGGGCCGGGGAGCTGTTTTTT

v_gene: TRBV6-5
j_gene: TRBJ1-5
abundance: NA
d_gene: TRBD1
CDR3aa: CASRTGLNSNQPQHF
CDR3nt: TGTGCCAGCAGGACAGGGTTAAATAGCAATCAGCCCCAGCATTTT

v_gene: TRBV25-1
j_gene: TRBJ1-2
abundance: NA
d_gene: NA
CDR3aa: CASSEPGSQYGYTF
CDR3nt: TGTGCCAGCAGTGAACCAGGAAGCCAGTATGGCTACACCTTC

v_gene: TRBV29-1
j_gene: TRBJ2-3
abundance: NA
d_gene: NA
CDR3aa: CSVAKGGTDTQYF
CDR3nt: TGCAGCGTTGCGAAGGGCGGTACAGATACGCAGTATTTT

v_gene: TRBV7-9
j_gene: TRBJ2-7
abundance: NA
d_gene: NA
CDR3aa: CASSSEGITSSYEQYF
CDR3nt: TGTGCCAGCAGCTCCGAAGGGATAACTAGCTCCTACGAGCAGTACTTC

v_gene: TRBV18
j_gene: TRBJ2-3
abundance: once
d_gene: NA
CDR3aa: CASSPLGGTGTDTQYF
CDR3nt: TGTGCCAGCTCACCCCTAGGGGGGACGGGAACAGATACGCAGTATTTT

v_gene: TRBV30
j_gene: TRBJ2-5
abundance: few
d_gene: NA
CDR3aa: CAWSVQAETQYF
CDR3nt: TGTGCCTGGAGTGTTCAGGCGGAGACCCAGTACTTC

v_gene: TRBV10-3
j_gene: TRBJ1-5
abundance: NA
d_gene: NA
CDR3aa: CAISVHRDPQGPQHF
CDR3nt: TGTGCCATCAGTGTTCACAGGGATCCCCAGGGGCCCCAGCATTTT

v_gene: TRBV15
j_gene: TRBJ1-2
abundance: few
d_gene: NA
CDR3aa: CATSRGGYGYTF
CDR3nt: TGTGCCACCAGCAGAGGAGGGTACGGCTACACCTTC

v_gene: TRBV9
j_gene: TRBJ2-7
abundance: NA
d_gene: TRBD2
CDR3aa: CASSGSGRAREQYF
CDR3nt: TGTGCCAGCAGCGGTAGCGGGAGGGCCAGGGAGCAGTACTTC

v_gene: TRBV2
j_gene: TRBJ1-2
abundance: NA
d_gene: TRBD1
CDR3aa: CATRQQGVYGYTF
CDR3nt: TGTGCCACACGCCAACAGGGGGTCTATGGCTACACCTTC

v_gene: TRBV6-6
j_gene: TRBJ1-1
abundance: NA
d_gene: NA
CDR3aa: CASLEAGYTEAFF
CDR3nt: TGTGCCAGCCTCGAAGCTGGGTACACTGAAGCTTTCTTT

v_gene: TRBV5-4
j_gene: TRBJ1-5
abundance: many
d_gene: NA
CDR3aa: CASSFSLGETQHF
CDR3nt: TGTGCCAGCAGCTTTAGTCTAGGGGAGACCCAGCATTTT

v_gene: TRBV6-1
j_gene: TRBJ2-1
abundance: NA
d_gene: NA
CDR3aa: CASRSTGTPYNEQFF
CDR3nt: TGTGCCAGCAGATCCACCGGGACACCCTACAATGAGCAGTTCTTC

v_gene: TRBV11-2
j_gene: TRBJ2-7
abundance: few
d_gene: NA
CDR3aa: CASSLFYEQYF
CDR3nt: TGTGCCAGCAGCTTATTCTACGAGCAGTACTTC

v_gene: TRBV27
j_gene: TRBJ2-1
abundance: NA
d_gene: NA
CDR3aa: CASSFRDSLKYNEQFF
CDR3nt: TGTGCCAGCAGTTTCAGGGACTCCCTTAAATACAATGAGCAGTTCTTC

v_gene: TRBV29-1
j_gene: TRBJ1-1
abundance: NA
d_gene: NA
CDR3aa: CSVDRDRVAEAFF
CDR3nt: TGCAGCGTTGATAGGGACCGTGTCGCTGAAGCTTTCTTT

v_gene: TRBV25-1
j_gene: TRBJ1-2
abundance: few
d_gene: NA
CDR3aa: CASSGTSKGGYTF
CDR3nt: TGTGCCAGCAGTGGAACCTCCAAAGGAGGCTACACCTTC

v_gene: TRBV6-5
j_gene: TRBJ1-1
abundance: few
d_gene: NA
CDR3aa: CASSKGPDLNTEAFF
CDR3nt: TGTGCCAGCAGCAAGGGACCGGACCTGAACACTGAAGCTTTCTTT